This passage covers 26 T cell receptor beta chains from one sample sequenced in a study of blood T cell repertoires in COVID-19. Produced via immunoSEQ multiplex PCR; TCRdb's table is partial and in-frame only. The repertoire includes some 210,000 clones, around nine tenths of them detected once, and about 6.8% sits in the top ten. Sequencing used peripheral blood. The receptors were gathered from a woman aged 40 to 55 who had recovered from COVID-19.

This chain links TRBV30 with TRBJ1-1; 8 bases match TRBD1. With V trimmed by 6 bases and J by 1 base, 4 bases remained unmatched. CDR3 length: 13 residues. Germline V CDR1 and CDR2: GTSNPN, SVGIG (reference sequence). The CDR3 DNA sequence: TGTGCCTGTCGTGGACAGGGGAACACTGAAGCTTTCTTT. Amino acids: CACRGQGNTEAFF. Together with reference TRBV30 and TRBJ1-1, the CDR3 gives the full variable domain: SQTIHQWPATLVQPVGSPLSLECTVEGTSNPNLYWYRQAAGRGLQLLFYSVGIGQISSEVPQNLSASRPQDRQFILSSKKLLLSDSGFYLCACRGQGNTEAFFGQGTRLTVV.

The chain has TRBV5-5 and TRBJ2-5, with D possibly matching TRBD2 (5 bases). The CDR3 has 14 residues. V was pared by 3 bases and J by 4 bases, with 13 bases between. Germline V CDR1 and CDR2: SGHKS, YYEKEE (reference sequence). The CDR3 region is CASSSGISLETQYF. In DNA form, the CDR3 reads TGTGCCAGCAGCTCGGGGATATCCCTAGAGACCCAGTACTTC.

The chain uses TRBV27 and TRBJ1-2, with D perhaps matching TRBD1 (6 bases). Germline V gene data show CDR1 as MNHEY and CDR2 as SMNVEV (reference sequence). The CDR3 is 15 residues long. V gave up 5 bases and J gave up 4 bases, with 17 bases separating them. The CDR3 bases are TGTGCCAGCAGTCTAACGGGGGGGCTTACCTATGGCTACACCTTC. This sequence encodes CASSLTGGLTYGYTF.

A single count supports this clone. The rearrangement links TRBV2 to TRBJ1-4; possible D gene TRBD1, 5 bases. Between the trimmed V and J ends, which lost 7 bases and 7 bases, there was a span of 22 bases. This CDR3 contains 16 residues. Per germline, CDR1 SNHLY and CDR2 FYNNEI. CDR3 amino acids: CASKESLTAQGEKLFF. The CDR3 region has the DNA TGTGCCAGCAAGGAAAGCTTGACAGCTCAGGGTGAAAAACTGTTTTTT. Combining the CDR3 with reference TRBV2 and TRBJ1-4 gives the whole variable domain EPEVTQTPSHQVTQMGQEVILRCVPISNHLYFYWYRQILGQKVEFLVSFYNNEISEKSEIFDDQFSVERPDGSNFTLKIRSTKLEDSAMYFCASKESLTAQGEKLFFGSGTQLSVL.

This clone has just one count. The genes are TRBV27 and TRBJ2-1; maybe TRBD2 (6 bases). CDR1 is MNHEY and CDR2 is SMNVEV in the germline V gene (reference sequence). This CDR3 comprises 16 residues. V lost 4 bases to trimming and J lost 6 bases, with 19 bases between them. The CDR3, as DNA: TGTGCCAGCAGTTCCTGGGGGAGGCGGGATTCCAATGAGCAGTTCTTC. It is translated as CASSSWGRRDSNEQFF.

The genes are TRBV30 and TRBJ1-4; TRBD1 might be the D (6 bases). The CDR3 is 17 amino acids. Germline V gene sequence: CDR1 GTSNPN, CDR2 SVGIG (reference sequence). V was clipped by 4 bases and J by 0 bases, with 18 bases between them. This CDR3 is CAWTGAGKRPTNEKLFF. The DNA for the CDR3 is TGTGCCTGGACAGGGGCAGGGAAAAGGCCAACTAATGAAAAACTGTTTTTT.

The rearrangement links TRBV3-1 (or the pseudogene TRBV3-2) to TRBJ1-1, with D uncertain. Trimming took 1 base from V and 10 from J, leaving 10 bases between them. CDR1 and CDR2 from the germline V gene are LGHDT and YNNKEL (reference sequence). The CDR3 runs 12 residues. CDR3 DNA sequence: TGTGCCAGCAGCCAAGCCGATCGGGGAGCTTTCTTT. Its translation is CASSQADRGAFF.

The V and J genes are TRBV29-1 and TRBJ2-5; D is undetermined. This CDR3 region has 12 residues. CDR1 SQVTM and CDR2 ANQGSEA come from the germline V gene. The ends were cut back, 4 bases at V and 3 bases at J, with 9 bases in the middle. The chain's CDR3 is CSVGRVEETQYF. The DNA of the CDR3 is TGCAGCGTTGGTCGGGTAGAAGAGACCCAGTACTTC.

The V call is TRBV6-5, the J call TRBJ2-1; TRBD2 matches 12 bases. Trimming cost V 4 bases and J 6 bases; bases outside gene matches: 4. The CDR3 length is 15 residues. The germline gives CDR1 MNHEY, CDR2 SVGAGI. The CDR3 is CASSSLAGGANEQFF. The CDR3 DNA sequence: TGTGCCAGCAGTTCCCTAGCGGGAGGGGCCAATGAGCAGTTCTTC.

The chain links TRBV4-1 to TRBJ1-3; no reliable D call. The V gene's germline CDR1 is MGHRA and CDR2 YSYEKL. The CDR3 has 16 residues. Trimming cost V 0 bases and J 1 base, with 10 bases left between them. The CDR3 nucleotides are TGCGCCAGCAGCCAAGATCGCGGGGAATCTGGAAACACCATATATTTT. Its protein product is CASSQDRGESGNTIYF.

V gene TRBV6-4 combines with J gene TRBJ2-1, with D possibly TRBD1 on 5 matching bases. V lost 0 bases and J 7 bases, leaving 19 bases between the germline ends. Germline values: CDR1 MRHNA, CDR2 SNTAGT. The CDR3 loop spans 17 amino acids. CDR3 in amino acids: CASSDSKSGLVRNEQFF. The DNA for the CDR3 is TGTGCCAGCAGTGACTCGAAGTCAGGGTTGGTTAGGAATGAGCAGTTCTTC.

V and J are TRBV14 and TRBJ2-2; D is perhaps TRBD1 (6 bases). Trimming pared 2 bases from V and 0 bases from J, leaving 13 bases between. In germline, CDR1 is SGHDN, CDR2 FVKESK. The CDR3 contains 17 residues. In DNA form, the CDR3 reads TGTGCCAGCAGCCAAATACAGGGACCTACGAACACCGGGGAGCTGTTTTTT. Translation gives CASSQIQGPTNTGELFF.

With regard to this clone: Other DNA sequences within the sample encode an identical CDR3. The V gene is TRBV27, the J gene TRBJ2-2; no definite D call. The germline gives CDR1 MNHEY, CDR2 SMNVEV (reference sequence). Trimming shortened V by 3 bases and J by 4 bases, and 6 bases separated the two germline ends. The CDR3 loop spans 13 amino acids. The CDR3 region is CASSLTRTGELFF. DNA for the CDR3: TGTGCCAGCAGTTTGACTCGCACCGGGGAGCTGTTTTTT.

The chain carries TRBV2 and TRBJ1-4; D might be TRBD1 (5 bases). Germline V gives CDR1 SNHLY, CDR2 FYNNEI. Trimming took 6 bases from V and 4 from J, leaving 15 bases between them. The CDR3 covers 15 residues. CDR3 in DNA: TGTGCCAGCAGGAAGCGATGGGGGGATAATGAAAAACTGTTTTTT. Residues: CASRKRWGDNEKLFF.

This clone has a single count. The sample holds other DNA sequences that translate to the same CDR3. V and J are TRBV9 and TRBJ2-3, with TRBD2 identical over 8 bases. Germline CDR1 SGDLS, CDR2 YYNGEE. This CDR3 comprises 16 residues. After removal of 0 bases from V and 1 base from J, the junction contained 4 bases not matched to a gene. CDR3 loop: CASSVGLAGGTDTQYF. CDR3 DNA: TGTGCCAGCAGCGTAGGTCTAGCGGGTGGCACAGATACGCAGTATTTT.

CDR3 protein: CASSSRTSSEQFF. The DNA of the CDR3 is TGTGCCAGCTCATCAAGGACTAGTAGTGAGCAGTTCTTC. The chain is built from TRBV18 and TRBJ2-1, with 7 nucleotides matching TRBD2. J lost 9 bases, V lost 5 bases, and 7 bases had no gene match. The germline V gene has CDR1 KGHSH and CDR2 LQKENI. CDR3 size: 13 residues.

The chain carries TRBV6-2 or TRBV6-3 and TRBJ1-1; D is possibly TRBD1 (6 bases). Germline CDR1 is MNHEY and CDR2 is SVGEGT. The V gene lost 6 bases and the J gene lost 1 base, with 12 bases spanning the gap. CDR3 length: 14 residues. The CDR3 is CASSPTGSNTEAFF. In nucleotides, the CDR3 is TGTGCCAGCAGCCCAACAGGGTCGAACACTGAAGCTTTCTTT.

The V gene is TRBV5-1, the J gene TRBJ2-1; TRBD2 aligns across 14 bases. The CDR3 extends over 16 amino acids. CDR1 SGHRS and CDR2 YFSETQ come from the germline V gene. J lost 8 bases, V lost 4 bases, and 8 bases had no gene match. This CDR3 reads CASSTTSGRALDEQFF. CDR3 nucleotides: TGCGCCAGCAGCACGACTAGCGGGAGGGCCCTCGATGAGCAGTTCTTC.

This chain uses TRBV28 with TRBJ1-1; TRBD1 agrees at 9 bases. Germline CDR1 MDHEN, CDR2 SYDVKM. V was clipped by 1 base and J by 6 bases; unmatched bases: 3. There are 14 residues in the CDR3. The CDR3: CASSLSGDRAEAFF. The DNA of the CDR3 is TGTGCCAGCAGTTTATCCGGGGACAGGGCTGAAGCTTTCTTT.

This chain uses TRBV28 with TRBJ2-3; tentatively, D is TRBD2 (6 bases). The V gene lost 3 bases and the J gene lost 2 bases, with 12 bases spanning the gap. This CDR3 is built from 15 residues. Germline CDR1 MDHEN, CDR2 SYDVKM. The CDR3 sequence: CASSLWKRATDTQYF. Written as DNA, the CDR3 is TGTGCCAGCAGTTTGTGGAAGCGGGCCACAGATACGCAGTATTTT.

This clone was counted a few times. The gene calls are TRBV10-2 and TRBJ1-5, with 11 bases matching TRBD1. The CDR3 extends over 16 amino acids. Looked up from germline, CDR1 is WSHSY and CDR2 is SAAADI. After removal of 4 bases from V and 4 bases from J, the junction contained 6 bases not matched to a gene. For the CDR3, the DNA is TGCGCCAGCAGTGCGCATCGGGACAGGGGGAATCAGCCCCAGCATTTT. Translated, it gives CASSAHRDRGNQPQHF.

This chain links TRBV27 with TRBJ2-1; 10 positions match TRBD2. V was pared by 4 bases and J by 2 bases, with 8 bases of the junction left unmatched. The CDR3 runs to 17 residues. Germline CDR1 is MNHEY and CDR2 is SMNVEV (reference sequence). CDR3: CASSSRLAGAPYNEQFF. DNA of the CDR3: TGTGCCAGCAGTTCCCGACTAGCGGGTGCCCCCTACAATGAGCAGTTCTTC.

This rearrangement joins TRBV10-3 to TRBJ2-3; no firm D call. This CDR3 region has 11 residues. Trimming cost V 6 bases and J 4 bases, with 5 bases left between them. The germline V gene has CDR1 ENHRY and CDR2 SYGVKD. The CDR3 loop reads CAISDSDTQYF. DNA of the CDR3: TGTGCCATCAGCGACTCAGATACGCAGTATTTT.

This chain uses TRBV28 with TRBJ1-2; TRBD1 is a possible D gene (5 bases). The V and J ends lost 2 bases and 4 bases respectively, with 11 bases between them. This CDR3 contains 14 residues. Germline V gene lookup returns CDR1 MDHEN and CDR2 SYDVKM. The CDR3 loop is CASSLPQGSYGYTF. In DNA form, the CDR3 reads TGTGCCAGCAGTTTACCCCAGGGCTCCTATGGCTACACCTTC.

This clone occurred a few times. CDR3 in DNA: TGTGCCAGCAGCTTGATCTCGTCAGATGAAAAACTGTTTTTT. Its protein is CASSLISSDEKLFF. The J gene is TRBJ1-4, the V gene TRBV5-6; no reliable D call. Germline loops: CDR1 SGHDT, CDR2 YYEEEE. The V end lost 1 base, the J end lost 6 bases, and 10 bases lay between the germline ends. The CDR3 is 14 amino acids.

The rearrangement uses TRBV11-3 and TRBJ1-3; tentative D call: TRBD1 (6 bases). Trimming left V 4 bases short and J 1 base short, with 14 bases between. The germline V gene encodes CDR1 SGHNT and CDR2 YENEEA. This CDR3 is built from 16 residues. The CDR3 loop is CASSSGSQGSGNTIYF. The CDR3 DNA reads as TGTGCCAGCAGCTCAGGGTCACAGGGTTCTGGAAACACCATATATTTT.